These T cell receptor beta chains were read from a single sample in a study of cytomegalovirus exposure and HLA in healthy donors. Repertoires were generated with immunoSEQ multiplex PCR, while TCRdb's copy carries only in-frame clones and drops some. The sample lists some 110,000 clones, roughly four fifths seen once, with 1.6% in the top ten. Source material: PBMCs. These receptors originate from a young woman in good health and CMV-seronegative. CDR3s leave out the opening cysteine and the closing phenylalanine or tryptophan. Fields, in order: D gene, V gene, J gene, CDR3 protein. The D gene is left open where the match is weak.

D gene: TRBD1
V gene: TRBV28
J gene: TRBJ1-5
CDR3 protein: ASSSSRTGRNQPQH

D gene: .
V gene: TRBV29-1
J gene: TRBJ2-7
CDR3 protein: SVELPSFGSYEQY

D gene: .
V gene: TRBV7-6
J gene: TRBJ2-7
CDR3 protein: ASSSRTVGTYEQY

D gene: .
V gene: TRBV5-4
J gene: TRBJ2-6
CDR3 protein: ASSSASAGANVLT

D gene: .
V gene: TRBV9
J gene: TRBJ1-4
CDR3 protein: ASSVTGVSNEKLF

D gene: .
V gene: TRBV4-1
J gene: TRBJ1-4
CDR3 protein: ASSHGSGTLGEKLF

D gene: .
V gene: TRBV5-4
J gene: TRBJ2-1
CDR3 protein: ASGAGGPFPLEQF

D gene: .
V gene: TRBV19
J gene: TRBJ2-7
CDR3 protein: ASSSGAVNTYEQY

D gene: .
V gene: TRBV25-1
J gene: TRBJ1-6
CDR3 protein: ASSDRGASPLH

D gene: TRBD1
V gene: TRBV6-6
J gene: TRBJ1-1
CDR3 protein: ASSYSPSRGLTEAF

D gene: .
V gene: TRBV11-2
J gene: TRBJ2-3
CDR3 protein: ASRFKGGGLVDTQY

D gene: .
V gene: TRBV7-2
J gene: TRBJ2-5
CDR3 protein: ASSLNRVFGETQY

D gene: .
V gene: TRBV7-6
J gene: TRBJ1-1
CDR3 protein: ASSLGGVAGVYTEAF

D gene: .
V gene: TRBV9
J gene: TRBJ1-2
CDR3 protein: ASSPRGGSYGYT

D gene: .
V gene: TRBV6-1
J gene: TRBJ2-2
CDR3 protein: ASSEVAGNTGELF

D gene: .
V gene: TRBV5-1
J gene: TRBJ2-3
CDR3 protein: ASSFQGWGTDTQY

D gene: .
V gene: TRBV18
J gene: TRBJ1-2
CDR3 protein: ASSPTGTNGYT

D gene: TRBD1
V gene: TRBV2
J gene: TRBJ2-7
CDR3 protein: ASSPRGQPQY

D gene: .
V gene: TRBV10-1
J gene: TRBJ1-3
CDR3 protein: ASSEYYPDRSSGNTIY

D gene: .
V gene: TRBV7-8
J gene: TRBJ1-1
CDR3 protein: ASSPEQGNTEAF

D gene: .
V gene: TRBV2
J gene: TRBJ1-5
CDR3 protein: ASSEAANQPQH

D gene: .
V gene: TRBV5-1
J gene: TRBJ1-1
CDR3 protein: ASSAFGEAIAEAF

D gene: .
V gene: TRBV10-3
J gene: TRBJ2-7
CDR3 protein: AISENNYEQY

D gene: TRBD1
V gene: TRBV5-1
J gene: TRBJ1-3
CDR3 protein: ASSAEDRGYGNTIY

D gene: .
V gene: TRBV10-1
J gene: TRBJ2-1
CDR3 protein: ASSLDSSTYNEQF

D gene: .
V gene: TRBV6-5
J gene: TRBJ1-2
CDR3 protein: ASSYSTSGGGYT

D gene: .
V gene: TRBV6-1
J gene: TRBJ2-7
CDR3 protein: ASRPGQLYEQY

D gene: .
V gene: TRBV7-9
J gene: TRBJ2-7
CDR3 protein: ASSPRYEQY

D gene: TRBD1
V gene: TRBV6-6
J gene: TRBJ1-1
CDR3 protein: ASSYSQGVTEAF

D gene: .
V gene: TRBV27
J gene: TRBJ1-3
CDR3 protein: ASSYNSGNTIY

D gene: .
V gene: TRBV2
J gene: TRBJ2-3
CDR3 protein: AIPMGTLDTQY

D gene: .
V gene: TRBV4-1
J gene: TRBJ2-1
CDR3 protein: ASSQDVTAYNEQF

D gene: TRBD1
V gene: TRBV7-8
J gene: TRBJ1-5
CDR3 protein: ASSFGTGSNQPQH

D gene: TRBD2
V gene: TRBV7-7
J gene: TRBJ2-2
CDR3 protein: ASSPLLGLQNTGELF

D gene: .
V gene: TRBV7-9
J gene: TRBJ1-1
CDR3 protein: ASSLEPFQQGSEAF

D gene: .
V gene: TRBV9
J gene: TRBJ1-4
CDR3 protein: ASSPGGRPSNEKLF

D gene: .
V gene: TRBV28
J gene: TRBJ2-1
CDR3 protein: ASSASQEIYNEQF

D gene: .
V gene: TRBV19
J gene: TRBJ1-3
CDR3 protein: ASSINSAGKRNTIY

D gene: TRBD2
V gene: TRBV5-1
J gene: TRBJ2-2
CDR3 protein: ASSWTAGANTGELF

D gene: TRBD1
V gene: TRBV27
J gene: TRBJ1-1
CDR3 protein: ASSSTGANTEAF

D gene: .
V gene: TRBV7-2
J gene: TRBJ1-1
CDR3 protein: ASSLSGSRAF

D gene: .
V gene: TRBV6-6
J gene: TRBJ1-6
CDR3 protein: ASSHLGPGNSPLH

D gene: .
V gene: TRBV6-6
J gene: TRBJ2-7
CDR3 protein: ASSYESTYEQY

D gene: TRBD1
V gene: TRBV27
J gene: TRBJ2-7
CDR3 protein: ASSLGPGGMSYEQY

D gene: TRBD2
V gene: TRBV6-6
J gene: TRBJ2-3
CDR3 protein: ASSQRGGRDTQY

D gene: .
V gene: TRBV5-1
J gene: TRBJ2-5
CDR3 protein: ASALGLRETQY